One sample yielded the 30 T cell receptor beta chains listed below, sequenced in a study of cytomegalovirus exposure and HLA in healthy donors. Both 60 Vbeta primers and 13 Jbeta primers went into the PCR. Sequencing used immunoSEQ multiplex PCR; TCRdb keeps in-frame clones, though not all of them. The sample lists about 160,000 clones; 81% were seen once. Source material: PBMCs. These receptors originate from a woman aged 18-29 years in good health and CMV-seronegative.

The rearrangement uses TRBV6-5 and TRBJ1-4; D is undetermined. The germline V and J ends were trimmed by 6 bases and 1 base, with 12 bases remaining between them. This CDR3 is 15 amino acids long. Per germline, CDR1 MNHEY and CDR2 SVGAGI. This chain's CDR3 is CASSLWFGTNEKLFF. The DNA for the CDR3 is TGTGCCAGCAGCCTATGGTTCGGAACTAATGAAAAACTGTTTTTT.

The CDR3 loop reads CASSRGTENTIYF. The DNA of the CDR3 is TGTGCCAGCAGCCGCGGGACAGAAAACACCATATATTTT. The chain links TRBV5-6 to TRBJ1-3, with 7 positions matching TRBD1. The ends lost 4 bases at V and 6 bases at J; junction bases unmatched: 4. The length of the CDR3 is 13 residues. Germline assignment: CDR1 SGHDT and CDR2 YYEEEE.

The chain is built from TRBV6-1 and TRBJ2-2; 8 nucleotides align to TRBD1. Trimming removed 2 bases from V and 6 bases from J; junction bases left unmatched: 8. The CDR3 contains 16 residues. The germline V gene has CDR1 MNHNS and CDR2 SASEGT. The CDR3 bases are TGTGCCAGCAGTGAATGGGGCAGGGGGCTGTCCGGGGAGCTGTTTTTT. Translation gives CASSEWGRGLSGELFF.

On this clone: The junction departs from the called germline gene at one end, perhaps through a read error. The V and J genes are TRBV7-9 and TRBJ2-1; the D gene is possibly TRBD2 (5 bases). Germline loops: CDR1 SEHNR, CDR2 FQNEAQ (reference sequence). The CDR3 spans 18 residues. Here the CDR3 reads CSSSLALSTSGQVNEQFF. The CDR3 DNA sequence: TGTTCCAGCAGCTTAGCCCTTTCCACTAGTGGGCAGGTGAATGAGCAGTTCTTC. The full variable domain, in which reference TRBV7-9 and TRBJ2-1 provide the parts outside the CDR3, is DTGVSQNPRHKITKRGQNVTFRCDPISEHNRLYWYRQTLGQGPEFLTYFQNEAQLEKSRLLSDRFSAERPKGSFSTLEIQRTEQGDSAMYLCSSSLALSTSGQVNEQFFGPGTRLTVL.

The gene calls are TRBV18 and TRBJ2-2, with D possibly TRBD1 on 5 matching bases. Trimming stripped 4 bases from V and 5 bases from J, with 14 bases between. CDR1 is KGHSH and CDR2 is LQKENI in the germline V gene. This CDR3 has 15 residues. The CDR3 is CASSQTVERTGELFF. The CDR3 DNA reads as TGTGCCAGCTCACAGACAGTAGAAAGAACCGGGGAGCTGTTTTTT.

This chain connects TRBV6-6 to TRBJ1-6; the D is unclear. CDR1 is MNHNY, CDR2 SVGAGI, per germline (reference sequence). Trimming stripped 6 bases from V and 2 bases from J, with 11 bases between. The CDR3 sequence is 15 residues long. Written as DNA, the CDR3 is TGTGCCAGCAGCTTTGAGGGAGCCTATAATTCACCCCTCCACTTT. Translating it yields CASSFEGAYNSPLHF.

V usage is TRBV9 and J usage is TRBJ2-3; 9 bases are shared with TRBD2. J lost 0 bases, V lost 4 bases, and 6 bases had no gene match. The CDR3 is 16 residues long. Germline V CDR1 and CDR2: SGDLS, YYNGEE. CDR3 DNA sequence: TGTGCCAGCAGCCCCGGGCTAGCGGGGAGCACAGATACGCAGTATTTT. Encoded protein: CASSPGLAGSTDTQYF.

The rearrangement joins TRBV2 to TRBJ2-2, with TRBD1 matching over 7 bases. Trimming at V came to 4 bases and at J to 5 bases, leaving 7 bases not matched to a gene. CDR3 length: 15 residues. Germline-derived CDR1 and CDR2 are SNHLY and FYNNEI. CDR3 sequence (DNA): TGTGCCAGCAGTGTGAGGACAGGAAGAACCGGGGAGCTGTTTTTT. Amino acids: CASSVRTGRTGELFF.

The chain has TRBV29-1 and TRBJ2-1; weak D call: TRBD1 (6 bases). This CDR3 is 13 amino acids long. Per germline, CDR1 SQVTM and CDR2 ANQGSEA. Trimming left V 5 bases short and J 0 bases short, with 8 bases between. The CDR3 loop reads CSVTGSSYNEQFF. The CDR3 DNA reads TGCAGCGTTACAGGGAGCTCCTACAATGAGCAGTTCTTC.

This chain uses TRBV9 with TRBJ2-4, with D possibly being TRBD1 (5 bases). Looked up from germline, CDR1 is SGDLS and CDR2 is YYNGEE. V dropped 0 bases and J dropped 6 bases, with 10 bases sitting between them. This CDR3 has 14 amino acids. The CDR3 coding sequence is TGTGCCAGCAGCGTAGCTGGGCAGGGAAACATTCAGTACTTC. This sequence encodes CASSVAGQGNIQYF.

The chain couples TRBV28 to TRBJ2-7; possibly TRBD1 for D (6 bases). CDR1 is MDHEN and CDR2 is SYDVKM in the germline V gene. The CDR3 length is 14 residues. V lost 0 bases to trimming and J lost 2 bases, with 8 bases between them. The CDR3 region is CASSLWKGAYEQYF. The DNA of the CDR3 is TGTGCCAGCAGTTTATGGAAGGGGGCCTACGAGCAGTACTTC.

The CDR3 reads CASSESGDYQPQHF. The CDR3 coding sequence is TGTGCCAGCAGTGAATCAGGGGATTATCAGCCCCAGCATTTT. This chain links TRBV2 with TRBJ1-5, with a tentative D call TRBD1 (6 bases). Germline-derived CDR1 and CDR2 are SNHLY and FYNNEI. Trimming shortened V by 2 bases and J by 5 bases, and 10 bases separated the two germline ends. This CDR3 region has 14 residues. The full variable domain, rest sourced from reference TRBV2 and TRBJ1-5, is EPEVTQTPSHQVTQMGQEVILRCVPISNHLYFYWYRQILGQKVEFLVSFYNNEISEKSEIFDDQFSVERPDGSNFTLKIRSTKLEDSAMYFCASSESGDYQPQHFGDGTRLSIL.

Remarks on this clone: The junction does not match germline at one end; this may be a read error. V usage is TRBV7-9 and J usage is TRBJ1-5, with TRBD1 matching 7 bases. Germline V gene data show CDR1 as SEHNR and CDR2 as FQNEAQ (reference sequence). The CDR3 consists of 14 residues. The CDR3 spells CSSSFGTVNQPQHF. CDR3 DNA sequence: TGTTCCAGCAGCTTCGGGACAGTCAATCAGCCCCAGCATTTT. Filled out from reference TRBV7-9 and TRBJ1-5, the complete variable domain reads DTGVSQNPRHKITKRGQNVTFRCDPISEHNRLYWYRQTLGQGPEFLTYFQNEAQLEKSRLLSDRFSAERPKGSFSTLEIQRTEQGDSAMYLCSSSFGTVNQPQHFGDGTRLSIL.

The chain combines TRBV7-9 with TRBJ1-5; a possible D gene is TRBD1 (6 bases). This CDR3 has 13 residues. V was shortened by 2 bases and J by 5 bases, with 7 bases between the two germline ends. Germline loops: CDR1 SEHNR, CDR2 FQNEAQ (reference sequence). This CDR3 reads CASSLPGDQPQHF. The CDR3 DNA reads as TGTGCCAGCAGCTTACCAGGGGATCAGCCCCAGCATTTT. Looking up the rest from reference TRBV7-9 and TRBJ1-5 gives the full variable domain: DTGVSQNPRHKITKRGQNVTFRCDPISEHNRLYWYRQTLGQGPEFLTYFQNEAQLEKSRLLSDRFSAERPKGSFSTLEIQRTEQGDSAMYLCASSLPGDQPQHFGDGTRLSIL.

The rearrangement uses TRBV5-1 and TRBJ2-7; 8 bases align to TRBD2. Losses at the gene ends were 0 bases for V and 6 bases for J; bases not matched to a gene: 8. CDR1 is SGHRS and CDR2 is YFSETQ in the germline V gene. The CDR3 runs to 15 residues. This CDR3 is CASSLVYGGGREQYF. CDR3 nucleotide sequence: TGCGCCAGCAGCTTGGTGTACGGGGGGGGTCGCGAGCAGTACTTC.

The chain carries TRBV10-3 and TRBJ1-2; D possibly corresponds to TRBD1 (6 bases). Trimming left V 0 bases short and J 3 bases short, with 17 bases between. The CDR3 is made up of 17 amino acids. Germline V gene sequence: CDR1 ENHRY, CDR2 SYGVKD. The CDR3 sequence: CAISESTISGQHYGYTF. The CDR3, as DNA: TGTGCCATCAGTGAGTCGACCATTTCTGGACAGCACTATGGCTACACCTTC.

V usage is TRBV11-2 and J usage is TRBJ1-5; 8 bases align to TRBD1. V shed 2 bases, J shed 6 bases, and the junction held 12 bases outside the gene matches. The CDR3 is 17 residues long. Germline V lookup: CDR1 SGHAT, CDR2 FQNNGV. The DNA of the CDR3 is TGTGCCAGCAGCTTACAAGGACAGGGCCTGGGCCCTCAGCCCCAGCATTTT. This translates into CASSLQGQGLGPQPQHF.

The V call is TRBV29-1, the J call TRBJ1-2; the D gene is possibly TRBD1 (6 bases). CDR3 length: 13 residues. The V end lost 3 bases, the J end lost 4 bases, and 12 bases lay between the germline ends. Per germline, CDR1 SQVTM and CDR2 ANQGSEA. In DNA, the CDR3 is TGCAGCGTTGATTTTGGCAGGGGCTATGGCTACACCTTC. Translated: CSVDFGRGYGYTF.

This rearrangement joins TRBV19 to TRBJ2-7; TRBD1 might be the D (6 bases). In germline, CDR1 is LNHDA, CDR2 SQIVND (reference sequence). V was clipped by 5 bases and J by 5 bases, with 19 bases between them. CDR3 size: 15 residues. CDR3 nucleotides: TGTGCCAGTAGTTCCCGAGACAGGTTTCGAGACGAGCAGTACTTC. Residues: CASSSRDRFRDEQYF.

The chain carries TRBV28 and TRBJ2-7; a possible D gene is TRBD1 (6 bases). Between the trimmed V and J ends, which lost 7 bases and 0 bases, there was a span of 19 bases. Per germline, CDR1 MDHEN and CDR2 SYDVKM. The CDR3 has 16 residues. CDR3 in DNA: TGTGCCAGCATGAAGGAAATCGGACAGATCTCCTACGAGCAGTACTTC. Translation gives CASMKEIGQISYEQYF.

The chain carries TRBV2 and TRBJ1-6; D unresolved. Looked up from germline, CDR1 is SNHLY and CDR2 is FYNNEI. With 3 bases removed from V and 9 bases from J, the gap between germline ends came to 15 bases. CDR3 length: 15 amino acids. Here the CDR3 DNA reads TGTGCCAGCAGTGATGTGGACTTTGGCCTTTCACCCCTCCACTTT. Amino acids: CASSDVDFGLSPLHF.

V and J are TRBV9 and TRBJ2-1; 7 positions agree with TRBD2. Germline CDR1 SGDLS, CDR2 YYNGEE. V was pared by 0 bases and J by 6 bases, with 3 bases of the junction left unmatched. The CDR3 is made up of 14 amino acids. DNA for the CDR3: TGTGCCAGCAGCGTAGCGGGCGGGAGCAATGAGCAGTTCTTC. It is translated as CASSVAGGSNEQFF.

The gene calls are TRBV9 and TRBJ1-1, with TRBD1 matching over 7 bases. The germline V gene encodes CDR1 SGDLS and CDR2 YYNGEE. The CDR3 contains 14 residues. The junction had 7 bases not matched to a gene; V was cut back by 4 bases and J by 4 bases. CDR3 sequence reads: CASSKYRDSTEAFF. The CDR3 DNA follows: TGTGCCAGCAGCAAATACCGGGACAGCACTGAAGCTTTCTTT. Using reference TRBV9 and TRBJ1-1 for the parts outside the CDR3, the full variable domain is DSGVTQTPKHLITATGQRVTLRCSPRSGDLSVYWYQQSLDQGLQFLIQYYNGEERAKGNILERFSAQQFPDLHSELNLSSLELGDSALYFCASSKYRDSTEAFFGQGTRLTVV.

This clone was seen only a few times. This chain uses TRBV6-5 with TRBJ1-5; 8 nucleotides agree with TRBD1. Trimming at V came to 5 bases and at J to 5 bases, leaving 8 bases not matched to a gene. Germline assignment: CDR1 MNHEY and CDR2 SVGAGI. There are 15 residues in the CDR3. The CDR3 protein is CASSKTTGAHQPQHF. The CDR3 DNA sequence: TGTGCCAGCAGTAAGACGACAGGGGCCCATCAGCCCCAGCATTTT.

The CDR3 DNA is TGTGCCAGCAGCGGGACAGGGCTCAGCAATCAGCCCCAGCATTTT. Translation gives CASSGTGLSNQPQHF. The V call is TRBV7-9, the J call TRBJ1-5, with 9 bases fitting TRBD1. In germline, CDR1 is SEHNR, CDR2 FQNEAQ (reference sequence). The CDR3 is 15 amino acids. J was trimmed by 1 base and V by 5 bases; bases with no gene match: 3.

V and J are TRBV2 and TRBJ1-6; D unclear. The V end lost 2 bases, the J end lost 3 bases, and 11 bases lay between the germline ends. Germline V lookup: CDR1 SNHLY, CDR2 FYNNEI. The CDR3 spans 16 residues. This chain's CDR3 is CASSERRPHYNSPLHF. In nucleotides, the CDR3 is TGTGCCAGCAGTGAAAGGAGACCGCACTATAATTCACCCCTCCACTTT.

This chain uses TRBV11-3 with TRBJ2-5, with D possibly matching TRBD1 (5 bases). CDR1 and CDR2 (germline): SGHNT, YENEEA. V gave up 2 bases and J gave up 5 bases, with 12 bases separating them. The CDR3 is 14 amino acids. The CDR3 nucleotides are TGTGCCAGCAGCTTACAGGGTTTTGACGAGACCCAGTACTTC. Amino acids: CASSLQGFDETQYF.

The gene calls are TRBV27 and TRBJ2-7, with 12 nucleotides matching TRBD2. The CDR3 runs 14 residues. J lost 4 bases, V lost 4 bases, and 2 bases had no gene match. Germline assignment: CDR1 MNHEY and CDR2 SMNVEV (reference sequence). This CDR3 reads CASSWTSGIYEQYF. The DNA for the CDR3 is TGTGCCAGCAGTTGGACTAGCGGGATTTACGAGCAGTACTTC.

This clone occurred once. CDR3 DNA sequence: TGTGCCAGCAGTGATCAGTCAAACTATGGCTACACCTTC. This codes for CASSDQSNYGYTF. The rearrangement links TRBV2 to TRBJ1-2; D gene unclear. This CDR3 contains 13 residues. V was trimmed by 3 bases and J by 2 bases, leaving 7 bases between them. Germline loops: CDR1 SNHLY, CDR2 FYNNEI.

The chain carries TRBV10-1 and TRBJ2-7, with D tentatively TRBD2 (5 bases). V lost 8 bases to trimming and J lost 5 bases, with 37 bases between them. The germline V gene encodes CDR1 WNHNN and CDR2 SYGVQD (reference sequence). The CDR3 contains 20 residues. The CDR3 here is CASARRNRRYCTPSDHEQYF. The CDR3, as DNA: TGCGCCAGCGCGCGACGAAACCGGAGGTACTGTACACCTTCGGACCACGAGCAGTACTTC.